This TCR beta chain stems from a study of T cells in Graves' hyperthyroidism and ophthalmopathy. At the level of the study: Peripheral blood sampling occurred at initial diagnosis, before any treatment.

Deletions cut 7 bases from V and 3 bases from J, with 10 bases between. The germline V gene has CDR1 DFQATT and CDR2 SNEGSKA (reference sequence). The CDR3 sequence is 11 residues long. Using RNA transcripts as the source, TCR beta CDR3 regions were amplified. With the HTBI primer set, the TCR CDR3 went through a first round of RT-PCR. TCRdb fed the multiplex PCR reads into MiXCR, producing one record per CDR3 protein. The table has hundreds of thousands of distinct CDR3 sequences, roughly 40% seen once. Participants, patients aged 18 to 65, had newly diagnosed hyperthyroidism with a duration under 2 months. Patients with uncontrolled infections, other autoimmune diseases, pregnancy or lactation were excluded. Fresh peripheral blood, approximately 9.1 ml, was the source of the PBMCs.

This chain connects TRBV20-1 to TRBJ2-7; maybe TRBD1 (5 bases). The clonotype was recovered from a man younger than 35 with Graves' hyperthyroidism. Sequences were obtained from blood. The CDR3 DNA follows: TGCAGTGTAGGGGCCTACTACGAGCAGTACTTC. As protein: CSVGAYYEQYF.